What follows are 11 T cell receptor beta chains derived from one specimen sequenced in a study of shared clonotypes between healthy human individuals. The naive CD8 fraction comprised CD45RO-negative cells positively selected for CCR7 and excluded terminally differentiated effector memory CD45RA+ cells. TCRdb's table, derived via immunoSEQ multiplex PCR, lists solely in-frame clones and lacks some. The table lists 2 million to 2.5 million clones, about 92% of them singletons. The specimen sequenced was naive CD8+ T cells from PBMCs. These receptor sequences come from a man in his late teens or twenties in good health. Some clones in this sample may be carry-over from other donors' samples.

The gene calls are TRBV18 and TRBJ2-4, with 9 bases lining up with TRBD1. The CDR3 is 15 residues long. Germline CDR1 is KGHSH and CDR2 is LQKENI. The ends lost 4 bases at V and 7 bases at J; junction bases unmatched: 8. The DNA of the CDR3 is TGTGCCAGCTCACTAGGACAGGGGAGTCCTAACATTCAGTACTTC. This encodes CASSLGQGSPNIQYF.

V usage is TRBV28 and J usage is TRBJ2-3, with 12 bases identical to TRBD2. With V trimmed by 7 bases and J by 4 bases, 6 bases remained unmatched. Germline V CDR1 and CDR2: MDHEN, SYDVKM. CDR3 length equals 15 residues. This CDR3 reads CASTPLAGGPDTQYF. CDR3 DNA: TGTGCCAGCACACCCCTAGCGGGAGGGCCAGATACGCAGTATTTT.

This rearrangement joins TRBV5-1 to TRBJ1-1, with a tentative D call TRBD1 (6 bases). This CDR3 has 18 residues. Germline CDR1 and CDR2: SGHRS and YFSETQ. Trimming removed 0 bases from V and 2 bases from J, with 20 bases in between. CDR3 sequence reads: CASSLVPLDSYFNTEAFF. CDR3 sequence (DNA): TGCGCCAGCAGCTTGGTCCCCCTGGACAGCTACTTTAACACTGAAGCTTTCTTT.

V and J are TRBV5-4 and TRBJ2-7; D perhaps matches TRBD1 (5 bases). Between the trimmed V and J ends, which lost 1 base and 2 bases, there was a span of 7 bases. The CDR3 consists of 13 residues. Per germline, CDR1 SGHNT and CDR2 YYREEE (reference sequence). As DNA, the CDR3 is TGTGCCAGCAGCTTGTACAGGACCTACGAGCAGTACTTC. This encodes CASSLYRTYEQYF.

The V call is TRBV6-5, the J call TRBJ2-3; TRBD2 aligns across 7 bases. V lost 3 bases to trimming and J lost 5 bases; unmatched junction nucleotides: 2. The CDR3 runs to 13 residues. Germline loops: CDR1 MNHEY, CDR2 SVGAGI. CDR3 loop: CASSYRGVDTQYF. Written as DNA, the CDR3 is TGTGCCAGCAGTTATCGGGGGGTAGATACGCAGTATTTT.

The rearrangement links TRBV2 to TRBJ2-3; possible D gene TRBD1, 6 bases. The germline V gene has CDR1 SNHLY and CDR2 FYNNEI. V was clipped by 3 bases and J by 0 bases, with 16 bases between them. The CDR3 is 17 amino acids. The CDR3 is CASSDLWDTSSTDTQYF. The DNA for the CDR3 is TGTGCCAGCAGTGATCTCTGGGACACCTCTAGCACAGATACGCAGTATTTT.

The chain couples TRBV29-1 to TRBJ1-1; D perhaps matches TRBD1 (5 bases). V was clipped by 8 bases and J by 0 bases, with 16 bases between them. CDR1 and CDR2 (germline): SQVTM, ANQGSEA. CDR3 length: 14 residues. The CDR3 loop is CSSRGGPMNTEAFF. The CDR3 DNA sequence: TGCAGCTCTCGGGGGGGACCCATGAACACTGAAGCTTTCTTT. Supplemented by reference TRBV29-1 and TRBJ1-1, the full variable domain reads SAVISQKPSRDICQRGTSLTIQCQVDSQVTMMFWYRQQPGQSLTLIATANQGSEATYESGFVIDKFPISRPNLTFSTLTVSNMSPEDSSIYLCSSRGGPMNTEAFFGQGTRLTVV.

The genes are TRBV5-4 and TRBJ2-1; no clear D gene. The length of the CDR3 is 12 residues. The ends were cut back, 3 bases at V and 6 bases at J, with 7 bases in the middle. Germline V lookup: CDR1 SGHNT, CDR2 YYREEE (reference sequence). CDR3 coding DNA: TGTGCCAGCAGCTCCAAGGGCAATGAGCAGTTCTTC. It yields the protein CASSSKGNEQFF.

The chain is built from TRBV5-1 and TRBJ2-7; 7 bases are a match to TRBD2. Germline V gene data show CDR1 as SGHRS and CDR2 as YFSETQ. V lost 0 bases and J lost 3; bases outside the gene matches: 6. CDR3 length: 15 amino acids. DNA of the CDR3: TGCGCCAGCAGCTTGGAGGCTAGCGGAAACTACGAGCAGTACTTC. Its protein product is CASSLEASGNYEQYF.

This clone was found once. The chain carries TRBV25-1 and TRBJ2-2; D possibly corresponds to TRBD1 (6 bases). Germline CDR1 is MGHDK and CDR2 is SYGVNS. CDR3 length: 16 amino acids. V lost 5 bases, J lost 2 bases, and 15 bases lay in between. The CDR3, as DNA: TGTGCCAGCAGTAAAACGGGACACCTTAACACCGGGGAGCTGTTTTTT. This gives the protein CASSKTGHLNTGELFF.

The CDR3 nucleotides are TGTGCCAGCAGCTCCCACGGACTAGCGGGAGTCGGGGCGAACACCGGGGAGCTGTTTTTT. Amino acid sequence: CASSSHGLAGVGANTGELFF. The genes are TRBV7-8 and TRBJ2-2, with 13 bases that match TRBD2. V gave up 4 bases and J gave up 0 bases; unmatched junction bases: 11. This CDR3 has 20 amino acids. CDR1 and CDR2 (germline): SGHVS, FQNEAQ.